This TCR beta chain emerged from a study of blood T cell repertoires in COVID-19. As for the study in general: T cells, B-cell-depleted T cells, or PBMCs supplied cDNA or gDNA.

Germline V gene data show CDR1 as SEHNR and CDR2 as FQNEAQ (reference sequence). The CDR3 spans 15 residues. Trimming removed 6 bases from V and 6 bases from J; junction bases left unmatched: 8. In the source study's methods: It was from reference gene primer amplification that nucleated cell counts were estimated. TCRdb's copy holds only in-frame clones and misses some; the assay was immunoSEQ multiplex PCR. V and J calls and clone size are copied from that table; D and trimming were computed from the DNA. The sample lists around 70,000 clones; roughly 80% were seen once. This clone was counted a few times.

This chain uses TRBV7-9 with TRBJ1-6; 7 positions match TRBD1. This receptor was taken from a man aged 60-69 years with acute or convalescent COVID-19. Specimen: peripheral blood. The CDR3, as DNA: TGTGCCAGCAGTCGTGGGGACAGATTTAATTCACCCCTCCACTTT. It codes for CASSRGDRFNSPLHF.